These T cell receptor beta chains were read from a single sample in a study of T cell changes during pregnancy in multiple sclerosis. The assay was immunoSEQ multiplex PCR, and TCRdb's table has in-frame clones only and misses some. The table includes tens of thousands of clones, 88% detected once. The specimen was peripheral blood, collected in the first trimester of pregnancy. All receptors come from a female donor with multiple sclerosis, enrolled in a pregnancy study. The CDR3 runs from the conserved cysteine through the conserved F or W. The D gene is left open where the match is weak. Expanded clones get a size class; other rows say once, few or many, or leave the size out.

cdr3_length: 16
v_call: TRBV7-8
j_call: TRBJ1-5
d_call: -
clone_size: -
cdr3_nt: TGTGCCAGCAGCTTAGTAGCAGGGGCTGGCAATCAGCCCCAGCATTTT
cdr3_aa: CASSLVAGAGNQPQHF

cdr3_length: 15
v_call: TRBV11-1
j_call: TRBJ1-4
d_call: -
clone_size: -
cdr3_nt: TGTGCCAGCAGCCAACGACAGGCGCCGGGTGAAAAACTGTTTTTT
cdr3_aa: CASSQRQAPGEKLFF

cdr3_length: 14
v_call: TRBV7-2
j_call: TRBJ1-2
d_call: -
clone_size: -
cdr3_nt: TGTGCCAGCAGCTTCCCCGGGTTTGGGGCGGGCTACACCTTC
cdr3_aa: CASSFPGFGAGYTF

cdr3_length: 17
v_call: TRBV28
j_call: TRBJ1-5
d_call: -
clone_size: -
cdr3_nt: TGTGCCAGCAGTACCCCCGACAGGTCCGGAAGCAATCAGCCCCAGCATTTT
cdr3_aa: CASSTPDRSGSNQPQHF

cdr3_length: 16
v_call: TRBV9
j_call: TRBJ2-1
d_call: -
clone_size: -
cdr3_nt: TGTGCCAGCAGCCCCAGACTAGGGCTCCCCTACAATGAGCAGTTCTTC
cdr3_aa: CASSPRLGLPYNEQFF

cdr3_length: 18
v_call: TRBV7-9
j_call: TRBJ2-1
d_call: -
clone_size: -
cdr3_nt: TGTGCCAGCATGGGCAGGGGGCAAGCTAGCGGCTCCTACAATGAGCAGTTCTTC
cdr3_aa: CASMGRGQASGSYNEQFF

cdr3_length: 17
v_call: TRBV7-9
j_call: TRBJ2-3
d_call: TRBD2
clone_size: -
cdr3_nt: TGTGCCAGCAGCTTATCCTTAGCGGGAGGCGCCGGGGATACGCAGTATTTT
cdr3_aa: CASSLSLAGGAGDTQYF

cdr3_length: 18
v_call: TRBV5-1
j_call: TRBJ2-7
d_call: TRBD2
clone_size: once
cdr3_nt: TGCGCCAGCAGCTTGGCCAGCGGGGGGGCGCTAGCCCCCTACGAGCAGTACTTC
cdr3_aa: CASSLASGGALAPYEQYF

cdr3_length: 15
v_call: TRBV7-9
j_call: TRBJ2-2
d_call: TRBD2
clone_size: -
cdr3_nt: TGTGCCAGCAGCTTAGACGGGAGGGCCGCCGGGGAGCTGTTTTTT
cdr3_aa: CASSLDGRAAGELFF

cdr3_length: 14
v_call: TRBV5-1
j_call: TRBJ2-1
d_call: -
clone_size: -
cdr3_nt: TGCGCCAGCAGCTTGGTACCTAACTACAATGAGCAGTTCTTC
cdr3_aa: CASSLVPNYNEQFF

cdr3_length: 15
v_call: TRBV29-1
j_call: TRBJ2-3
d_call: -
clone_size: -
cdr3_nt: TGCAGCGTTCGAGGGCTTGGCGGGATAGGCGATACGCAGTATTTT
cdr3_aa: CSVRGLGGIGDTQYF

cdr3_length: 15
v_call: TRBV30
j_call: TRBJ2-2
d_call: TRBD1
clone_size: -
cdr3_nt: TGTGCCTGGAGTGGCCCTCAGGGGGTCACCGGGGAGCTGTTTTTT
cdr3_aa: CAWSGPQGVTGELFF

cdr3_length: 13
v_call: TRBV7-2
j_call: TRBJ1-5
d_call: -
clone_size: -
cdr3_nt: TGTGCCAGCAGCCTAAAGGGGTACCAGCCCCAGCATTTT
cdr3_aa: CASSLKGYQPQHF

cdr3_length: 14
v_call: TRBV2
j_call: TRBJ2-1
d_call: -
clone_size: -
cdr3_nt: TGTGCCAGCAGAGACAAATACTCCTACAATGAGCAGTTCTTC
cdr3_aa: CASRDKYSYNEQFF

cdr3_length: 14
v_call: TRBV5-1
j_call: TRBJ2-3
d_call: -
clone_size: -
cdr3_nt: TGCGCCAGCAGCTCAAGCGGACTGACAGATACGCAGTATTTT
cdr3_aa: CASSSSGLTDTQYF

cdr3_length: 15
v_call: TRBV7-2
j_call: TRBJ2-1
d_call: TRBD2
clone_size: -
cdr3_nt: TGTGCCAGCAGCCGACGACTAGCGGGAGTGCCTGAGCAGTTCTTC
cdr3_aa: CASSRRLAGVPEQFF

cdr3_length: 14
v_call: TRBV19
j_call: TRBJ1-2
d_call: -
clone_size: once
cdr3_nt: TGTGCCAGTAGTATAGGTGGCACTAACTATGGCTACACCTTC
cdr3_aa: CASSIGGTNYGYTF

cdr3_length: 15
v_call: TRBV10-3
j_call: TRBJ1-2
d_call: -
clone_size: -
cdr3_nt: TGTGCCATCAGTGACAGGGGAAATTCTAACTATGGCTACACCTTC
cdr3_aa: CAISDRGNSNYGYTF

cdr3_length: 18
v_call: TRBV9
j_call: TRBJ2-2
d_call: TRBD2
clone_size: -
cdr3_nt: TGTGCCAGCAGCGCCCTCTTTAGCGGGAGGGTGAACACCGGGGAGCTGTTTTTT
cdr3_aa: CASSALFSGRVNTGELFF

cdr3_length: 13
v_call: TRBV5-1
j_call: TRBJ2-7
d_call: -
clone_size: -
cdr3_nt: TGCGCCAGCAGCTTGTCGAGGGGGTCCGAGCAGTACTTC
cdr3_aa: CASSLSRGSEQYF

cdr3_length: 12
v_call: TRBV11-3
j_call: TRBJ2-7
d_call: -
clone_size: -
cdr3_nt: TGTGCCAGCAGCGGGGGCGGTAGACGGCAGTACTTC
cdr3_aa: CASSGGGRRQYF

cdr3_length: 12
v_call: TRBV15
j_call: TRBJ2-2
d_call: -
clone_size: -
cdr3_nt: TGTGCCACCAGCAGAGTGAGCGGGGAGCTGTTTTTT
cdr3_aa: CATSRVSGELFF

cdr3_length: 11
v_call: TRBV10-1
j_call: TRBJ2-3
d_call: -
clone_size: few
cdr3_nt: TGCGCCAGCCGAGCGGGAGATACGCAGTATTTT
cdr3_aa: CASRAGDTQYF

cdr3_length: 15
v_call: TRBV18
j_call: TRBJ2-1
d_call: -
clone_size: -
cdr3_nt: TGTGCCAGCTCACTCGCCGGGACAAGCTACAATGAGCAGTTCTTC
cdr3_aa: CASSLAGTSYNEQFF

cdr3_length: 14
v_call: TRBV29-1
j_call: TRBJ2-1
d_call: TRBD2
clone_size: -
cdr3_nt: TGCAGCGTGGCGACTAGCGGGAGTCTTAATGAGCAGTTCTTC
cdr3_aa: CSVATSGSLNEQFF

cdr3_length: 14
v_call: TRBV5-4
j_call: TRBJ2-3
d_call: -
clone_size: -
cdr3_nt: TGTGCCAGCAGCTCCGACAGGATTACAGATACGCAGTATTTT
cdr3_aa: CASSSDRITDTQYF

cdr3_length: 14
v_call: TRBV10-2
j_call: TRBJ2-2
d_call: TRBD1
clone_size: -
cdr3_nt: TGCGCCAGCAAGGGACAGGGTAACACCGGGGAGCTGTTTTTT
cdr3_aa: CASKGQGNTGELFF

cdr3_length: 13
v_call: TRBV19
j_call: TRBJ1-1
d_call: -
clone_size: -
cdr3_nt: TGTGCTAGTCTGGGCCAGGGAGGGACTGAAGCTTTCTTT
cdr3_aa: CASLGQGGTEAFF

cdr3_length: 15
v_call: TRBV5-1
j_call: TRBJ2-2
d_call: -
clone_size: -
cdr3_nt: TGCGCCAGCAGCTTAATGCAGGGTTCGGCCGGGGAGCTGTTTTTT
cdr3_aa: CASSLMQGSAGELFF

cdr3_length: 14
v_call: TRBV7-7
j_call: TRBJ2-1
d_call: TRBD2
clone_size: few
cdr3_nt: TGTGCTAGCAGCTCATACCCGACTAGCACGGAGCAGTTCTTC
cdr3_aa: CASSSYPTSTEQFF

cdr3_length: 15
v_call: TRBV6-6
j_call: TRBJ2-3
d_call: TRBD2
clone_size: -
cdr3_nt: TGTGCCAGCAGCCAAACTAGCGTCATCACAGATACGCAGTATTTT
cdr3_aa: CASSQTSVITDTQYF

cdr3_length: 13
v_call: TRBV4-2
j_call: TRBJ1-2
d_call: TRBD1
clone_size: -
cdr3_nt: TGTGCCAGCAGACTTCGACAGGGGGATGGCTACACCTTC
cdr3_aa: CASRLRQGDGYTF

cdr3_length: 15
v_call: TRBV6-5
j_call: TRBJ1-2
d_call: TRBD1
clone_size: -
cdr3_nt: TGTGCCAGCAGGGCCCGAGCGACAGGGTCGTACGGCTACACCTTC
cdr3_aa: CASRARATGSYGYTF

cdr3_length: 14
v_call: TRBV10-3
j_call: TRBJ1-5
d_call: -
clone_size: once
cdr3_nt: TGTGCCATCAGCCCCGACAGGACTAATCAGCCCCAGCATTTT
cdr3_aa: CAISPDRTNQPQHF

cdr3_length: 16
v_call: TRBV27
j_call: TRBJ2-2
d_call: -
clone_size: -
cdr3_nt: TGTGCCAGCAGACCCCTAGGGGGGGCGAACACCGGGGAGCTGTTTTTT
cdr3_aa: CASRPLGGANTGELFF

cdr3_length: 17
v_call: TRBV18
j_call: TRBJ1-2
d_call: -
clone_size: -
cdr3_nt: TGTGCCAGCTCACGGCGACCTGACAGGTACGATAACTATGGCTACACCTTC
cdr3_aa: CASSRRPDRYDNYGYTF

cdr3_length: 14
v_call: TRBV11-2
j_call: TRBJ1-2
d_call: TRBD1
clone_size: -
cdr3_nt: TGTGCCAGCAGCTTAGGGGGACAGGGCTATGGCTACACCTTC
cdr3_aa: CASSLGGQGYGYTF